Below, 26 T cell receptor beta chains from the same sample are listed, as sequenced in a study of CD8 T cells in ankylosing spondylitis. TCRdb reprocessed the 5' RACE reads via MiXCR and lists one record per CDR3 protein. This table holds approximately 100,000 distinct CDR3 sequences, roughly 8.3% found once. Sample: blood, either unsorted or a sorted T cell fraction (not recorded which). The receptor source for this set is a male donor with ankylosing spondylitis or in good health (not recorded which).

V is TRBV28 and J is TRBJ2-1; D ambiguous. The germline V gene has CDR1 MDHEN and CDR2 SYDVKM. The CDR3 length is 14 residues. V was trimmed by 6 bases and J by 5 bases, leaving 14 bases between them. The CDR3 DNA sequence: TGTGCCAGCAGCCCGAGCCGAGAGGACAATGAGCAGTTCTTC. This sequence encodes CASSPSREDNEQFF.

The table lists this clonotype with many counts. CDR3 protein: CSAREGLHYEQYF. The CDR3 DNA is TGCAGTGCTAGAGAGGGACTTCACTACGAGCAGTACTTC. The J gene is TRBJ2-7, the V gene TRBV20-1, with D possibly matching TRBD2 (6 bases). The V and J ends lost 0 bases and 3 bases respectively, with 9 bases between them. The germline gives CDR1 DFQATT, CDR2 SNEGSKA (reference sequence). The CDR3 runs 13 residues.

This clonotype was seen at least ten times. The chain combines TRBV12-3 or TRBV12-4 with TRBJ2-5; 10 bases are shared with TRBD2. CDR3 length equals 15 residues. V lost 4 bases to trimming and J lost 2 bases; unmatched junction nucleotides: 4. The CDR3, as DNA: TGTGCCAGCAGTTCGCCGACTAGCGGGCAAGAGACCCAGTACTTC. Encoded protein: CASSSPTSGQETQYF.

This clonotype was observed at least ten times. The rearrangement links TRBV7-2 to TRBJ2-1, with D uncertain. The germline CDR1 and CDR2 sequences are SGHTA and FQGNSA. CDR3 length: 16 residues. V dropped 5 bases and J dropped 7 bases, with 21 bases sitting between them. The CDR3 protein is CASSPTPGLWGNEQFF. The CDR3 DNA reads TGTGCCAGCAGCCCCACACCCGGGCTCTGGGGAAATGAGCAGTTCTTC.

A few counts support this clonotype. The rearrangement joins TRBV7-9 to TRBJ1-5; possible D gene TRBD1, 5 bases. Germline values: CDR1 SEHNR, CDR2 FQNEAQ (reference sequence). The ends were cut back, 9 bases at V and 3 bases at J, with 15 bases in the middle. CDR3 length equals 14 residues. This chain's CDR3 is CASTRGTTNQPQHF. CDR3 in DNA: TGTGCCAGTACCCGGGGCACAACCAATCAGCCCCAGCATTTT.

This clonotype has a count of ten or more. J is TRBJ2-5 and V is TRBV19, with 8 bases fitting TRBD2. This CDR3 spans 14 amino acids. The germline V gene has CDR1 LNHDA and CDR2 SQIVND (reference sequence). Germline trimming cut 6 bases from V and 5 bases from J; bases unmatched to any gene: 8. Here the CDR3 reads CASSPPGGVETQYF. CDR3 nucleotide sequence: TGTGCCAGTAGCCCGCCGGGGGGGGTTGAGACCCAGTACTTC.

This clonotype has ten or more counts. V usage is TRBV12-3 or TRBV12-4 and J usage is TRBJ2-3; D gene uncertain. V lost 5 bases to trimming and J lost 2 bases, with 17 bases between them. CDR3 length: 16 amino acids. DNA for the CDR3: TGTGCCAGCAGTCCTTCGACAACAGCCTACACAGATACGCAGTATTTT. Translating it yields CASSPSTTAYTDTQYF.

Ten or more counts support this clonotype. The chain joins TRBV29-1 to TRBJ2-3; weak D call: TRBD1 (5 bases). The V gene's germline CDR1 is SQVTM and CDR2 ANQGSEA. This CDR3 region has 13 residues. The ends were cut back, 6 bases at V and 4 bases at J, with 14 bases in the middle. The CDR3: CSVLGPLADTQYF. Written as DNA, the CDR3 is TGCAGCGTGCTGGGGCCGTTGGCAGATACGCAGTATTTT.

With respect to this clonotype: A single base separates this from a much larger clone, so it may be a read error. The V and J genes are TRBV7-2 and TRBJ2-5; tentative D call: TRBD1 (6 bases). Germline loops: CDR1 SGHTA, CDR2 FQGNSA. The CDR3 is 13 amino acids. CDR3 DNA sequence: TGTGCCAGCATCCCAGACAGGAGAGAGGCCCAGTACTTC. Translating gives CASIPDRREAQYF.

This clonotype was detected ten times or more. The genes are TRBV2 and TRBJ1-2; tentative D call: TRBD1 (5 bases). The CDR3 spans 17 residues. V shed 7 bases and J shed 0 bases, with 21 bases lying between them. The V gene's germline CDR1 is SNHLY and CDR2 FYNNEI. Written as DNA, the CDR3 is TGTGCCAGCAACCCCTTGGGGGACCCCTCGGCTAACTATGGCTACACCTTC. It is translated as CASNPLGDPSANYGYTF.

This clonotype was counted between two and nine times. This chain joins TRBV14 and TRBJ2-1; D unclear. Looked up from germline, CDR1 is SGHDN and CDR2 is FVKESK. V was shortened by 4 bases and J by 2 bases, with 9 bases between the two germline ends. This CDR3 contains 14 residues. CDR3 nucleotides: TGTGCCAGCAGCCCGTGGGCCACCTACAATGAGCAGTTCTTC. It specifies CASSPWATYNEQFF.

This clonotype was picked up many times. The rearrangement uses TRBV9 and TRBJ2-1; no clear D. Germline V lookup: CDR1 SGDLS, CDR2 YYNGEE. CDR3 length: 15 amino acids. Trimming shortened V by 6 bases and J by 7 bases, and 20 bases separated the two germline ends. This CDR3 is CASTRGNTLGNEQFF. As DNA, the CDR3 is TGTGCCAGCACCCGAGGAAATACCCTGGGGAATGAGCAGTTCTTC.

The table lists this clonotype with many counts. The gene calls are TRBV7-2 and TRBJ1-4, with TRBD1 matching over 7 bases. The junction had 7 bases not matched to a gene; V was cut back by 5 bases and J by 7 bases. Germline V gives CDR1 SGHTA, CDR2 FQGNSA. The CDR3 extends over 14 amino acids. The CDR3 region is CASSPGTVGEKLFF. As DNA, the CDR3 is TGTGCCAGCAGCCCCGGGACAGTAGGTGAAAAACTGTTTTTT.

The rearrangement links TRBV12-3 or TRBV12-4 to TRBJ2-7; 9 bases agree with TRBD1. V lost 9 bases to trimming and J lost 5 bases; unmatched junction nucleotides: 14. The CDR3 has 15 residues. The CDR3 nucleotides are TGTGCCAGTTCATCCGGGGACAGGGTGTTCGACGAGCAGTACTTC. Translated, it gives CASSSGDRVFDEQYF.

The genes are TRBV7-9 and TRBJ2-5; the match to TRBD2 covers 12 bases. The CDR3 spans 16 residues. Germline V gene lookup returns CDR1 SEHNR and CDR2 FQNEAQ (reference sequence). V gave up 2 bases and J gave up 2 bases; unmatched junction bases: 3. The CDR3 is CASSLSSGREQETQYF. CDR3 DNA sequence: TGTGCCAGCAGCTTATCTAGCGGGAGGGAACAAGAGACCCAGTACTTC. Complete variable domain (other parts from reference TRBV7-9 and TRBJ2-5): DTGVSQNPRHKITKRGQNVTFRCDPISEHNRLYWYRQTLGQGPEFLTYFQNEAQLEKSRLLSDRFSAERPKGSFSTLEIQRTEQGDSAMYLCASSLSSGREQETQYFGPGTRLLVL.

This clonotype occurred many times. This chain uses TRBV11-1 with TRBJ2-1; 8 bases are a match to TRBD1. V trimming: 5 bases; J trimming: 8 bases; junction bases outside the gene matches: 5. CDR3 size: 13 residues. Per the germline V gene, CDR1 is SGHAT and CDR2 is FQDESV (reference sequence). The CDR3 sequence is CASSLDRGDEQFF. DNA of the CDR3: TGTGCCAGCAGCCTAGACAGGGGCGATGAGCAGTTCTTC.

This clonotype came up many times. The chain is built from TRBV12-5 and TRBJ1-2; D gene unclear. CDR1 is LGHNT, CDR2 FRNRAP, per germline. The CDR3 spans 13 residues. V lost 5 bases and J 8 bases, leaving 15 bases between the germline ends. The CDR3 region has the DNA TGTGCTAGTGGTGGCCCAGCGTGGGGAGGCTACACCTTC. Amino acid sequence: CASGGPAWGGYTF.

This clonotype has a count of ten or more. CDR3 sequence: CASSLDPGSTEAFF. For the CDR3, the DNA is TGCGCCAGCAGCTTGGATCCTGGGTCCACTGAAGCTTTCTTT. The rearrangement uses TRBV5-1 and TRBJ1-1, with D hard to call. The CDR3 is 14 amino acids. Trimming took 0 bases from V and 4 from J, leaving 10 bases between them. From germline, CDR1 is SGHRS and CDR2 YFSETQ.

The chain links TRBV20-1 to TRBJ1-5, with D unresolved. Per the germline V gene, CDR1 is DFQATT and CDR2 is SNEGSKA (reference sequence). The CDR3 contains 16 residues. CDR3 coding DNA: TGCTGCTCTAGAGATCCCCGACGCCTGGACAATCAGCCCCAGCATTTT. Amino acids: CCSRDPRRLDNQPQHF.

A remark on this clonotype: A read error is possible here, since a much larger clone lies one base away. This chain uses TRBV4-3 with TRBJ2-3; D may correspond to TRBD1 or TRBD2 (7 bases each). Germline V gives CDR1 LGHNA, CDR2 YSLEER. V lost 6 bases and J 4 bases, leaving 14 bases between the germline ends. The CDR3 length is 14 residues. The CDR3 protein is CASRTSRGADTQYF. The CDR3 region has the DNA TGCGCCAGCAGGACTAGCAGGGGGGCAGATACGCAGTATTTT.

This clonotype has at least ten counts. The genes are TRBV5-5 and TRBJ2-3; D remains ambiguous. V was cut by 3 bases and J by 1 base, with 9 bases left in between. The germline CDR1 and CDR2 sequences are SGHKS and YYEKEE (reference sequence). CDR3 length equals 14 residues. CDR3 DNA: TGTGCCAGCAGCTCGACGGCAGGCACAGATACGCAGTATTTT. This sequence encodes CASSSTAGTDTQYF.

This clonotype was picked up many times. The CDR3: CASSYDRSRYGYTF. The DNA for the CDR3 is TGTGCCAGCAGTTACGATCGGTCCCGCTATGGCTACACCTTC. The gene calls are TRBV6-5 and TRBJ1-2; D ambiguous. Looked up from germline, CDR1 is MNHEY and CDR2 is SVGAGI. V was trimmed by 2 bases and J by 4 bases, leaving 11 bases between them. The CDR3 spans 14 residues.

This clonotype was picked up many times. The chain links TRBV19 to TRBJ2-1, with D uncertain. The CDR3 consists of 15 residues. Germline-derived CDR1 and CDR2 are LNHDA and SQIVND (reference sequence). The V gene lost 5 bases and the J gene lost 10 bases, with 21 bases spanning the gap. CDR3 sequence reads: CASSRNEQIQAEQFF. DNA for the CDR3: TGTGCCAGTAGTCGGAATGAACAGATCCAAGCGGAGCAGTTCTTC. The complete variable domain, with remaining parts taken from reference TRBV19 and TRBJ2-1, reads DGGITQSPKYLFRKEGQNVTLSCEQNLNHDAMYWYRQDPGQGLRLIYYSQIVNDFQKGDIAEGYSVSREKKESFPLTVTSAQKNPTAFYLCASSRNEQIQAEQFFGPGTRLTVL.

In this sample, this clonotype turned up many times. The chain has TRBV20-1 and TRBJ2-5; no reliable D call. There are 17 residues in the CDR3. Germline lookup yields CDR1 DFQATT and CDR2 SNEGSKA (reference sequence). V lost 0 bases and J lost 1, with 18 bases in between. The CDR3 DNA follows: TGCAGTGCTAGAGATCAGTCCCTGGCTAGGGCCCAAGAGACCCAGTACTTC. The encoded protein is CSARDQSLARAQETQYF.

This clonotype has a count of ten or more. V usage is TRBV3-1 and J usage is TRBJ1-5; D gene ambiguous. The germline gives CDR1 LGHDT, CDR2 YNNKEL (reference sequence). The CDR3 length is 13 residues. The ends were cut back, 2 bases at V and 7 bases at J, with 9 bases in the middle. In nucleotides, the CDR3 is TGTGCCAGCAGCCAATTCTCGGGGCAGCCCCAGCATTTT. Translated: CASSQFSGQPQHF.

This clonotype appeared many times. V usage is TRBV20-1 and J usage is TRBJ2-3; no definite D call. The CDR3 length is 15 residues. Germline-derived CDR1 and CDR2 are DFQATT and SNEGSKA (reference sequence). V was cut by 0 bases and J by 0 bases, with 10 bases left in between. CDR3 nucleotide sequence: TGCAGTGCTAGAGATCGGCGTGGGAGCACAGATACGCAGTATTTT. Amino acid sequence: CSARDRRGSTDTQYF.